This entry concerns a single T cell receptor beta chain. Its antigen is unknown. This entry is derived from a study of cytomegalovirus exposure and HLA in healthy donors. Turning to the study itself: The Caucasian-associated ancestry cluster contained approximately 81% of the approximately 420 genotyped donors. Study observations and caveats: Prediction of most subjects' HLA-A and HLA-B alleles by TCR beta sequences was reportedly accurate. The authors later linked a missense DCLRE1C variant to TCR beta V- and J-gene trimming.

PCR primers comprised 60 Vbeta and 13 Jbeta primers. Profiling relied on immunoSEQ multiplex PCR, and the TCRdb table lists in-frame clones only, not all of them. The profile covers 100,000 to 150,000 clones, with about 10% appearing a single time and approximately 4.4% taken by the ten largest. Healthy bone marrow donors made up the donors. Germline CDR1 SGHRS, CDR2 YFSETQ. J was trimmed by 5 bases and V by 1 base; bases with no gene match: 5. This CDR3 contains 16 residues. This chain connects TRBV5-1 to TRBJ2-1; 11 nucleotides match TRBD1. The clonotype was recovered from a woman aged 18-29 years in good health and CMV-seropositive. Sequencing input: PBMCs. CDR3 coding DNA: TGCGCCAGCAGCTTGCGGACAGGGGGCATGGACAATGAGCAGTTCTTC. Translated: CASSLRTGGMDNEQFF.